This T cell receptor beta chain was captured by sequencing in a study of T cells in Graves' hyperthyroidism and ophthalmopathy. RNA transcripts were the template for amplifying TCR beta CDR3 regions. The TCR CDR3 first-round RT-PCR relied on the HTBI primer set. TCRdb re-derived calls from the multiplex PCR reads in MiXCR, one entry per CDR3 protein. The table records about 610,000 distinct CDR3 sequences, approximately 15% of them present only once. Losses at the gene ends were 3 bases for V and 5 bases for J; bases not matched to a gene: 12. CDR1 and CDR2 from the germline V gene are DFQATT and SNEGSKA (reference sequence). This CDR3 is 16 amino acids long. This clonotype has a count of ten or more.

This chain links TRBV20-1 with TRBJ2-3, with 9 bases matching TRBD2. The sequencing input was blood. The receptor was derived from a middle-aged woman with Graves' ophthalmopathy. The CDR3 sequence: CSASIVAGGRVDTQYF. The CDR3 bases are TGCAGTGCTAGTATTGTCGCGGGAGGGCGGGTAGATACGCAGTATTTT.